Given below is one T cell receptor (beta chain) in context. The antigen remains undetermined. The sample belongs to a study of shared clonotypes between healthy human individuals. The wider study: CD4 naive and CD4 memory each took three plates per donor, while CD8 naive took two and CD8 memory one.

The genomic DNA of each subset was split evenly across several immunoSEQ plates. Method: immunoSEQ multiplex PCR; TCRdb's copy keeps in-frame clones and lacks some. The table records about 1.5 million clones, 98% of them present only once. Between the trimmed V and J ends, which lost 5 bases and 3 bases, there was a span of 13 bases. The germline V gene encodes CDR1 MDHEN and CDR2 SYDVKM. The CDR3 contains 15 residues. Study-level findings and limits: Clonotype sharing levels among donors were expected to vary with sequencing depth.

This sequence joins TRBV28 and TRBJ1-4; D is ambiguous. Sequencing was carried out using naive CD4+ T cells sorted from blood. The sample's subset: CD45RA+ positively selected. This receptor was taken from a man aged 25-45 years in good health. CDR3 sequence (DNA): TGTGCCAGCAGTACACCGGTGGCCCCTAATGAAAAACTGTTTTTT. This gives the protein CASSTPVAPNEKLFF. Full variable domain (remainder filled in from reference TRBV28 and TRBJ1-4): DVKVTQSSRYLVKRTGEKVFLECVQDMDHENMFWYRQDPGLGLRLIYFSYDVKMKEKGDIPEGYSVSREKKERFSLILESASTNQTSMYLCASSTPVAPNEKLFFGSGTQLSVL.